One sample yielded the 21 T cell receptor beta chains listed below, sequenced in a study of CD8 T cells in ankylosing spondylitis. TCRdb redid the calling of the 5' RACE reads with MiXCR, one entry per CDR3 protein. This table has 150,000 or so distinct CDR3 sequences, roughly 18% appearing once. The sample was blood, either unsorted or a sorted T cell fraction (not recorded which). These receptors all come from a male donor with ankylosing spondylitis or in good health (not recorded which).

The genes are TRBV29-1 and TRBJ2-2, with 10 positions matching TRBD2. The CDR3 is made up of 16 amino acids. Unmatched junction bases numbered 7, after V lost 5 bases and J lost 1 base. The germline V gene encodes CDR1 SQVTM and CDR2 ANQGSEA. The CDR3 loop is CSVRLAGVRNTGELFF. The CDR3 DNA is TGCAGCGTTCGGCTAGCGGGAGTCCGGAACACCGGGGAGCTGTTTTTT.

This clonotype showed up many times. This rearrangement joins TRBV12-3 or TRBV12-4 to TRBJ2-4; maybe TRBD1 (5 bases). CDR3 length: 13 amino acids. V gave up 5 bases and J gave up 9 bases, with 14 bases separating them. CDR3 sequence reads: CASSASSRGIQYF. In nucleotides, the CDR3 is TGTGCCAGCAGTGCCAGCAGTAGGGGCATTCAGTACTTC.

This clonotype was seen ten or more times. The gene calls are TRBV14 and TRBJ2-1, with 8 bases that match TRBD1. CDR3 length: 15 residues. V shed 6 bases and J 4 bases; nucleotides not matched to a gene: 8. Germline V gives CDR1 SGHDN, CDR2 FVKESK. The CDR3 DNA sequence: TGTGCCAGCAGTGCCCGACAGGGGCCGTACAATGAGCAGTTCTTC. Residues: CASSARQGPYNEQFF.

This clonotype was observed many times. V usage is TRBV5-1 and J usage is TRBJ2-2, with 10 bases that match TRBD2. The V and J ends lost 2 bases and 5 bases, in that order; junction bases with no gene match: 9. The CDR3 extends over 17 amino acids. Germline V lookup: CDR1 SGHRS, CDR2 YFSETQ. CDR3 residues: CASSLFLAGEGTGELFF. CDR3 coding DNA: TGCGCCAGCAGCTTATTTCTAGCGGGAGAGGGAACCGGGGAGCTGTTTTTT.

This clonotype was detected only a few times. The CDR3 DNA reads as TGTGCCAGCAGTTTAATGGCAGGAACCTACGAGCAGTACTTC. It is translated as CASSLMAGTYEQYF. This sequence joins TRBV28 and TRBJ2-7, with D hard to call. V was cut by 2 bases and J by 2 bases, with 10 bases left in between. Germline V lookup: CDR1 MDHEN, CDR2 SYDVKM. The length of the CDR3 is 14 residues.

The rearrangement uses TRBV19 and TRBJ2-7; D uncertain. The V end was cut by 6 bases, the J end by 4 bases, with 10 bases between. The CDR3 spans 12 residues. Per the germline V gene, CDR1 is LNHDA and CDR2 is SQIVND (reference sequence). The DNA for the CDR3 is TGTGCCAGTAGCGGGTCCCGGTACGAGCAGTACTTC. It is translated as CASSGSRYEQYF.

This clonotype has a count of ten or more. The rearrangement links TRBV20-1 to TRBJ1-5; TRBD1 matches at 10 bases. J gave up 1 base and V 2 bases, and 5 bases lay outside the gene matches. CDR1 and CDR2 (germline): DFQATT, SNEGSKA (reference sequence). The CDR3 has 16 amino acids. The CDR3 DNA reads TGCAGTGCTAGACCCTGGACAGGGGGAAGCAATCAGCCCCAGCATTTT. Its translation: CSARPWTGGSNQPQHF.

J is TRBJ1-2 and V is TRBV9; weak D call: TRBD1 (6 bases). Germline-derived CDR1 and CDR2 are SGDLS and YYNGEE. The CDR3 is made up of 14 amino acids. V dropped 4 bases and J dropped 7 bases, with 17 bases sitting between them. Here the CDR3 reads CASSLSTGIGGYTF. The CDR3 nucleotides read TGTGCCAGCAGCCTATCCACAGGGATCGGTGGCTACACCTTC.

The chain couples TRBV13 to TRBJ2-7; 12 bases are shared with TRBD2. The ends lost 0 bases at V and 5 bases at J; junction bases unmatched: 8. Germline V gene data show CDR1 as PRHDT and CDR2 as FYEKMQ (reference sequence). The CDR3 spans 17 residues. CDR3 sequence reads: CASSLGQGLAGLDEQYF. CDR3 DNA: TGTGCCAGCAGCTTAGGCCAAGGACTAGCGGGATTAGACGAGCAGTACTTC.

This clonotype was counted ten times or more. The chain carries TRBV12-3 or TRBV12-4 and TRBJ1-4; D gene ambiguous. Trimming took off 3 bases at V and 0 bases at J, with 5 bases between the two ends. The CDR3 loop spans 14 amino acids. The CDR3: CASSFRTTNEKLFF. The CDR3 DNA sequence: TGTGCCAGCAGTTTCAGGACAACTAATGAAAAACTGTTTTTT.

This clonotype has a count of ten or more. The rearrangement links TRBV6-1 to TRBJ2-1; TRBD2 aligns across 10 bases. After removal of 6 bases from V and 4 bases from J, the junction contained 9 bases not matched to a gene. This CDR3 is built from 16 residues. Germline V lookup: CDR1 MNHNS, CDR2 SASEGT. The CDR3, as DNA: TGTGCCAGCAGCCTGGCCGGGACTAGCGCGTACAATGAGCAGTTCTTC. The encoded protein is CASSLAGTSAYNEQFF.

This clonotype was seen many times. V gene TRBV28 combines with J gene TRBJ2-1, with 8 bases matching TRBD2. This CDR3 contains 14 residues. In germline, CDR1 is MDHEN, CDR2 SYDVKM. V dropped 6 bases and J dropped 7; count of bases not matched to a gene: 8. The CDR3: CASRDLAGMNEQFF. The CDR3 nucleotides read TGTGCCAGCAGGGATTTAGCGGGAATGAATGAGCAGTTCTTC.

The chain links TRBV2 to TRBJ2-3; D is ambiguous. Germline CDR1 and CDR2: SNHLY and FYNNEI. Trimming left V 3 bases short and J 6 bases short, with 13 bases between. CDR3 length: 14 amino acids. The CDR3 DNA reads as TGTGCCAGCAGTGATAATCCGCGAGCGGATACGCAGTATTTT. This translates into CASSDNPRADTQYF.

This clonotype was found many times. This chain connects TRBV5-1 to TRBJ1-4, with D unresolved. The V and J ends lost 1 base and 1 base respectively, with 5 bases between them. CDR3 length equals 14 residues. CDR1 SGHRS and CDR2 YFSETQ come from the germline V gene. The CDR3 here is CASSLTGTNEKLFF. The CDR3 DNA sequence: TGCGCCAGCAGCTTGACGGGAACTAATGAAAAACTGTTTTTT.

This clonotype appeared many times. This chain links TRBV20-1 with TRBJ2-3; D remains ambiguous. Trimming removed 3 bases at V and 5 bases at J, with 9 bases between. This CDR3 spans 12 amino acids. Germline CDR1 reads DFQATT; CDR2 reads SNEGSKA (reference sequence). The CDR3 DNA reads as TGCAGTGCTAGGCGCCGCGAAGATACGCAGTATTTT. This encodes CSARRREDTQYF.

The V gene is TRBV7-6, the J gene TRBJ2-7, with D possibly being TRBD1 (6 bases). This CDR3 has 18 residues. The germline V gene has CDR1 SGHVS and CDR2 FNYEAQ. Between the trimmed V and J ends, which lost 0 bases and 2 bases, there was a span of 20 bases. The CDR3 reads CASSLASGQSGLTYEQYF. The DNA for the CDR3 is TGTGCCAGCAGCTTAGCATCGGGACAAAGTGGACTGACCTACGAGCAGTACTTC.

This clonotype was observed at least ten times. V and J are TRBV5-1 and TRBJ2-7; D is ambiguous. The germline V gene has CDR1 SGHRS and CDR2 YFSETQ. Trimming took 4 bases from V and 5 from J, leaving 10 bases between them. The CDR3 totals 12 residues. CDR3 sequence (DNA): TGCGCCAGCAGCGTTTCTAACCACGAGCAGTACTTC. Translated: CASSVSNHEQYF.

The V gene is TRBV2, the J gene TRBJ2-2; a possible D gene is TRBD2 (5 bases). CDR1 and CDR2 from the germline V gene are SNHLY and FYNNEI. The CDR3 is 14 residues long. Trimming cost V 9 bases and J 1 base, with 12 bases left between them. The CDR3 spells CASGRAVNTGELFF. CDR3 nucleotide sequence: TGTGCCAGTGGCCGAGCGGTGAACACCGGGGAGCTGTTTTTT. The full variable domain, its missing parts supplied by reference TRBV2 and TRBJ2-2, is EPEVTQTPSHQVTQMGQEVILRCVPISNHLYFYWYRQILGQKVEFLVSFYNNEISEKSEIFDDQFSVERPDGSNFTLKIRSTKLEDSAMYFCASGRAVNTGELFFGEGSRLTVL.

Many counts were recorded for this clonotype. The V gene is TRBV5-1, the J gene TRBJ2-2; D is uncertain. Germline CDR1 reads SGHRS; CDR2 reads YFSETQ. The CDR3 runs to 15 residues. The germline V and J ends were trimmed by 1 base and 3 bases, with 10 bases remaining between them. The CDR3 is CASSLWPIDTGELFF. CDR3 bases: TGCGCCAGCAGCTTGTGGCCTATAGACACCGGGGAGCTGTTTTTT.

In its sample, this clonotype was seen many times. The chain uses TRBV5-1 and TRBJ2-3; 10 nucleotides agree with TRBD2. The V gene end was trimmed by 3 bases and the J gene end by 4 bases; junction bases not matched to a gene: 5. This CDR3 contains 15 residues. Germline CDR1 SGHRS, CDR2 YFSETQ. The CDR3 DNA reads as TGCGCCAGCAGCTCGGCACTAGCGGGATCAGATACGCAGTATTTT. Protein product: CASSSALAGSDTQYF.

This clonotype was observed at least ten times. This chain joins TRBV20-1 and TRBJ1-4, with a tentative D call TRBD1 (5 bases). The CDR3 contains 13 residues. Germline V gene sequence: CDR1 DFQATT, CDR2 SNEGSKA (reference sequence). Between the trimmed V and J ends, which lost 5 bases and 4 bases, there was a span of 11 bases. CDR3 in amino acids: CSAPTVGNEKLFF. CDR3 DNA: TGCAGTGCTCCGACAGTGGGTAATGAAAAACTGTTTTTT.